This TCR beta chain was retrieved from a study of blood T cell repertoires in COVID-19. Study background: Whether acute or convalescent, the COVID-19 samples came from the United States, Italy and Spain. PBMCs, B-cell-depleted T cells, or T cells were the source of the cDNA or gDNA that made up the material.

Original processing notes: Amplification of reference gene primers provided the estimated nucleated cell counts. Here immunoSEQ multiplex PCR was the method, and the copy in TCRdb shows in-frame clones only, minus some. D and trimming were read from the DNA, whereas the V and J calls and clone size are those reported in that table. The sample holds about 270,000 clones; 70% to 90% are singletons and the top ten take 4% to 5%. The germline V gene has CDR1 SEHNR and CDR2 FQNEAQ (reference sequence). The V gene lost 5 bases and the J gene lost 6 bases, with 10 bases spanning the gap. CDR3 size: 12 residues.

This chain links TRBV7-9 with TRBJ1-2; the D gene is possibly TRBD1 (5 bases). Sequencing was carried out using peripheral blood. The clonotype originates from a woman aged 50 to 60 with active or convalescent COVID-19. CDR3 nucleotides: TGTGCCAGCAGCCCCCAGGGTCATGGCTACACCTTC. It encodes CASSPQGHGYTF.